The next 19 T cell receptor beta chains were all read from a single sample in a study of shared clonotypes between healthy human individuals. Libraries were prepared by immunoSEQ multiplex PCR; TCRdb keeps only in-frame clonotypes and omits some of them. This sample has roughly 1 million clones, with about 75% found just once. What was sequenced was memory CD4+ T cells sorted from blood. Subset given: CD45RA-negative fraction. These TCRs come from a man between 18 and 35 years old in good health.

This chain links TRBV18 with TRBJ1-1; TRBD1 matches at 8 bases. The CDR3 totals 14 residues. CDR1 and CDR2 from the germline V gene are KGHSH and LQKENI. V was pared by 5 bases and J by 8 bases, with 10 bases of the junction left unmatched. The CDR3 is CASSRDRSSLEAFF. CDR3 nucleotides: TGTGCCAGCTCAAGGGACAGGAGTTCCCTGGAAGCTTTCTTT.

The J gene is TRBJ2-1, the V gene TRBV10-2, with a tentative D call TRBD2 (5 bases). Germline V gene sequence: CDR1 WSHSY, CDR2 SAAADI. This CDR3 comprises 15 residues. With 2 bases removed from V and 4 bases from J, the gap between germline ends came to 12 bases. The chain's CDR3 is CASSEDPGEYNEQFF. The CDR3 DNA reads TGCGCCAGCAGTGAGGATCCCGGGGAGTACAATGAGCAGTTCTTC.

The V call is TRBV14, the J call TRBJ2-2; 7 positions match TRBD1. CDR1 and CDR2 (germline): SGHDN, FVKESK. V was pared by 3 bases and J by 5 bases, with 9 bases of the junction left unmatched. This CDR3 has 16 residues. DNA for the CDR3: TGTGCCAGCAGCCATCTCATTGAGGACAGGACCGGGGAGCTGTTTTTT. It is translated as CASSHLIEDRTGELFF.

The rearrangement links TRBV6-6 to TRBJ1-1; 7 bases match TRBD1. The CDR3 totals 12 residues. V shed 6 bases, J shed 10 bases, and the junction held 8 bases outside the gene matches. Germline V gene sequence: CDR1 MNHNY, CDR2 SVGAGI (reference sequence). The CDR3 loop reads CASRREGAGAFF. DNA for the CDR3: TGTGCCAGCAGAAGGGAGGGGGCGGGAGCTTTCTTT.

The chain joins TRBV5-1 to TRBJ2-7, with TRBD2 matching over 10 bases. Trimming at V came to 0 bases and at J to 7 bases, leaving 13 bases not matched to a gene. The CDR3 extends over 17 amino acids. The germline V gene has CDR1 SGHRS and CDR2 YFSETQ. The CDR3 here is CASSLAVAGGRFGEQYF. The CDR3 DNA sequence: TGCGCCAGCAGCTTGGCGGTAGCGGGGGGACGTTTTGGAGAGCAGTACTTC.

The chain is built from TRBV5-1 and TRBJ2-6, with D hard to call. The CDR3 covers 17 residues. Germline loops: CDR1 SGHRS, CDR2 YFSETQ. The germline V and J ends were trimmed by 2 bases and 0 bases, with 12 bases remaining between them. DNA of the CDR3: TGCGCCAGCAGCTTCGACGCCACCTCCTCTGGGGCCAACGTCCTGACTTTC. Translation: CASSFDATSSGANVLTF. Full variable domain (outside the CDR3, taken from reference TRBV5-1 and TRBJ2-6): KAGVTQTPRYLIKTRGQQVTLSCSPISGHRSVSWYQQTPGQGLQFLFEYFSETQRNKGNFPGRFSGRQFSNSRSEMNVSTLELGDSALYLCASSFDATSSGANVLTFGAGSRLTVL.

This clone was seen just once. This sample includes further DNA sequences coding for the same CDR3. This chain uses TRBV5-1 with TRBJ2-3; either TRBD1 or TRBD2 may fit D (5 bases each). The CDR3 is 14 amino acids. The germline gives CDR1 SGHRS, CDR2 YFSETQ. Trimming cost V 0 bases and J 1 base, with 6 bases left between them. The CDR3 region is CASSLGDRTDTQYF. CDR3 DNA: TGCGCCAGCAGCTTGGGGGACCGCACAGATACGCAGTATTTT.

The sample holds a few counts of this clone. This chain connects TRBV2 to TRBJ2-3; 8 bases match TRBD2. CDR3 length: 16 amino acids. Germline CDR1 is SNHLY and CDR2 is FYNNEI. The V and J ends lost 6 bases and 4 bases, in that order; junction bases with no gene match: 12. DNA of the CDR3: TGTGCCAGCAGGATTTTCGGGGGGGCAATTGCAGATACGCAGTATTTT. Translation: CASRIFGGAIADTQYF.

The rearrangement links TRBV28 to TRBJ2-1; 11 bases agree with TRBD2. Looked up from germline, CDR1 is MDHEN and CDR2 is SYDVKM. Trimming cost V 5 bases and J 7 bases; bases outside gene matches: 19. The CDR3 loop spans 19 amino acids. The CDR3: CASSNLASGRPGVSNEQFF. The CDR3 DNA reads TGTGCCAGCAGTAATCTAGCTAGCGGGAGGCCGGGGGTATCAAATGAGCAGTTCTTC.

The chain recombines TRBV5-1 with TRBJ2-2; 7 bases align to TRBD2. V shed 6 bases and J 7 bases; nucleotides not matched to a gene: 15. Germline V gives CDR1 SGHRS, CDR2 YFSETQ. This CDR3 region has 16 residues. Written as DNA, the CDR3 is TGCGCCAGCAACCCCACGGGGAGGGGAACTGACGGGGAGCTGTTTTTT. It encodes CASNPTGRGTDGELFF.

This clone appeared once. This may stem from a read error, because a much larger clone lies one nucleotide away. In the same sample, other DNA sequences code for this CDR3. V and J are TRBV5-4 and TRBJ1-2, with 7 bases fitting TRBD1. From germline, CDR1 is SGHNT and CDR2 YYREEE (reference sequence). The CDR3 is made up of 13 amino acids. The V and J ends lost 4 bases and 3 bases, in that order; junction bases with no gene match: 3. CDR3 coding DNA: TGTGCCAGCAGCCTAGGACAGGACTATGGCTACACCTTC. Translation gives CASSLGQDYGYTF.

V and J are TRBV11-3 and TRBJ2-3; 9 bases are shared with TRBD2. The V gene end was trimmed by 1 base and the J gene end by 3 bases; junction bases not matched to a gene: 5. The germline V gene encodes CDR1 SGHNT and CDR2 YENEEA. This CDR3 region has 16 residues. The CDR3 sequence is CASSLGGGATTDTQYF. CDR3 sequence (DNA): TGTGCCAGCAGCTTAGGCGGGGGGGCCACGACAGATACGCAGTATTTT.

V gene TRBV6-1 combines with J gene TRBJ2-1, with D perhaps matching TRBD2 (5 bases). The CDR3 is 15 residues long. Germline CDR1 is MNHNS and CDR2 is SASEGT. The germline V and J ends were trimmed by 5 bases and 6 bases, with 17 bases remaining between them. The chain's CDR3 is CASSWMPSLGNEQFF. The CDR3 DNA sequence: TGTGCCAGCAGTTGGATGCCTAGCCTAGGCAATGAGCAGTTCTTC.

Points on this clone: This sample also contains other DNA sequences that code for the same CDR3. V usage is TRBV19 and J usage is TRBJ2-3, with D tentatively TRBD2 (5 bases). This CDR3 region has 13 residues. V gave up 7 bases and J gave up 3 bases, with 11 bases separating them. Germline values: CDR1 LNHDA, CDR2 SQIVND (reference sequence). CDR3 nucleotide sequence: TGTGCCAGTAAGGTAGGCGGGACAGATACGCAGTATTTT. It yields the protein CASKVGGTDTQYF. Looking up the rest from reference TRBV19 and TRBJ2-3 gives the full variable domain: DGGITQSPKYLFRKEGQNVTLSCEQNLNHDAMYWYRQDPGQGLRLIYYSQIVNDFQKGDIAEGYSVSREKKESFPLTVTSAQKNPTAFYLCASKVGGTDTQYFGPGTRLTVL.

Notes on this clone: Other DNA sequences from this sample encode an identical CDR3 as well. This chain uses TRBV5-1 with TRBJ1-1; 8 bases are a match to TRBD1. This CDR3 has 13 residues. Germline V CDR1 and CDR2: SGHRS, YFSETQ. V trimming: 4 bases; J trimming: 4 bases; junction bases outside the gene matches: 3. This chain's CDR3 is CASSNGQGTEAFF. CDR3 nucleotides: TGCGCCAGCAGCAACGGACAGGGCACTGAAGCTTTCTTT.

This chain connects TRBV5-5 to TRBJ1-1; no clear D gene. V was pared by 1 base and J by 0 bases, with 4 bases between. The CDR3 spans 13 residues. Germline lookup yields CDR1 SGHKS and CDR2 YYEKEE (reference sequence). CDR3 DNA: TGTGCCAGCAGCTTGTTAGTGAACACTGAAGCTTTCTTT. It codes for CASSLLVNTEAFF.

V gene TRBV7-2 combines with J gene TRBJ2-5; 9 bases are shared with TRBD1. The J call may not be correct, given that the DNA end is closer to TRBJ2-7. The CDR3 spans 15 residues. Germline lookup yields CDR1 SGHTA and CDR2 FQGNSA. The CDR3 DNA reads TGTGCCAGCAGCCCGGGGACAGGGAAAGGCTACGAGCAGTACTTC. Translated: CASSPGTGKGYEQYF.

The chain joins TRBV7-2 to TRBJ1-5; D is unresolved. The V end lost 5 bases, the J end lost 9 bases, and 5 bases lay between the germline ends. The CDR3 spans 10 residues. From germline, CDR1 is SGHTA and CDR2 FQGNSA. The CDR3 nucleotides read TGTGCCAGCAGCCTGAGGCCCCAGCATTTT. Amino acid sequence: CASSLRPQHF.

The V call is TRBV5-8, the J call TRBJ1-5; TRBD1 aligns across 7 bases. CDR1 is SGHTS, CDR2 YDEGEE, per germline. Losses at the gene ends were 4 bases for V and 5 bases for J; bases not matched to a gene: 6. The CDR3 is made up of 14 amino acids. CDR3: CASSDPRGYQPQHF. Written as DNA, the CDR3 is TGTGCCAGCAGCGACCCCAGGGGGTATCAGCCCCAGCATTTT. Supplemented by reference TRBV5-8 and TRBJ1-5, the full variable domain reads EAGVTQSPTHLIKTRGQQATLRCSPISGHTSVYWYQQALGLGLQFLLWYDEGEERNRGNFPPRFSGRQFPNYSSELNVNALELEDSALYLCASSDPRGYQPQHFGDGTRLSIL.